These 7 T cell receptor beta chains were all obtained from the same sample, sequenced in a study of T cell responses to AZD1222 COVID-19 vaccine. The assay was immunoSEQ multiplex PCR, and TCRdb's table has in-frame clones only and misses some. The sample yields under 20,000 clones, 80% to 85% seen once. Specimen: peripheral blood, collected 28 days after the second AZD1222 dose. These receptors all stem from an adult who received the AZD1222 COVID-19 vaccine.

The sample holds a few counts of this clone. The genes are TRBV5-1 and TRBJ2-2; D tentatively reads TRBD1 or TRBD2 (6 bases each). CDR3 length equals 15 residues. Trimming pared 4 bases from V and 7 bases from J, leaving 17 bases between. The germline V gene has CDR1 SGHRS and CDR2 YFSETQ. The CDR3 nucleotides read TGCGCCAGCAGCCTCCTCGGGGGCGAGGGCGGGGAGCTGTTTTTT. The encoded protein is CASSLLGGEGGELFF.

The chain combines TRBV19 with TRBJ2-7; D not resolved. CDR1 is LNHDA and CDR2 is SQIVND in the germline V gene (reference sequence). The CDR3 loop spans 13 amino acids. Deletions cut 5 bases from V and 2 bases from J, with 10 bases between. The CDR3 reads CASSAFLAYEQYF. As DNA, the CDR3 is TGTGCCAGTAGTGCGTTCCTAGCCTACGAGCAGTACTTC.

A few counts support this clone. Here the CDR3 DNA reads TGTGCCAGCAGCCAAGTCGAAAAAGAGACCCAGTACTTC. Translation: CASSQVEKETQYF. V usage is TRBV3-1 (or the pseudogene TRBV3-2) and J usage is TRBJ2-5, with D unresolved. CDR1 and CDR2 (germline): LGHDT, YNNKEL (reference sequence). This CDR3 has 13 residues. Trimming left V 1 base short and J 3 bases short, with 6 bases between.

The rearrangement uses TRBV19 and TRBJ1-5; no reliable D call. The CDR3 runs to 16 residues. Germline loops: CDR1 LNHDA, CDR2 SQIVND (reference sequence). Trimming removed 3 bases from V and 3 bases from J, with 15 bases in between. CDR3 in DNA: TGTGCCAGTAGTATGGCAGCCCGGACCCTCAATCAGCCCCAGCATTTT. This gives the protein CASSMAARTLNQPQHF.

The chain joins TRBV2 to TRBJ1-2, with 7 bases that match TRBD1. CDR1 and CDR2 from the germline V gene are SNHLY and FYNNEI. The V gene end was trimmed by 2 bases and the J gene end by 4 bases; junction bases not matched to a gene: 1. The CDR3 extends over 13 amino acids. As DNA, the CDR3 is TGTGCCAGCAGTGAAAACAGGGGCTATGGCTACACCTTC. It translates to CASSENRGYGYTF.

The chain couples TRBV6-2 or TRBV6-3 to TRBJ2-1; 9 positions agree with TRBD2. The CDR3 is 17 amino acids. V dropped 0 bases and J dropped 2; count of bases not matched to a gene: 5. Germline loops: CDR1 MNHEY, CDR2 SVGEGT. The CDR3 is CASSYSAVAGAYNEQFF. CDR3 nucleotide sequence: TGTGCCAGCAGTTACTCCGCGGTAGCGGGGGCCTACAATGAGCAGTTCTTC.

The chain recombines TRBV5-1 with TRBJ2-5; D may correspond to TRBD1 or TRBD2 (6 bases each). Germline CDR1 SGHRS, CDR2 YFSETQ. Trimming shortened V by 1 base and J by 1 base, and 11 bases separated the two germline ends. The length of the CDR3 is 15 residues. The CDR3: CASSLTGRFQETQYF. As DNA, the CDR3 is TGCGCCAGCAGCTTGACAGGGAGGTTCCAAGAGACCCAGTACTTC.